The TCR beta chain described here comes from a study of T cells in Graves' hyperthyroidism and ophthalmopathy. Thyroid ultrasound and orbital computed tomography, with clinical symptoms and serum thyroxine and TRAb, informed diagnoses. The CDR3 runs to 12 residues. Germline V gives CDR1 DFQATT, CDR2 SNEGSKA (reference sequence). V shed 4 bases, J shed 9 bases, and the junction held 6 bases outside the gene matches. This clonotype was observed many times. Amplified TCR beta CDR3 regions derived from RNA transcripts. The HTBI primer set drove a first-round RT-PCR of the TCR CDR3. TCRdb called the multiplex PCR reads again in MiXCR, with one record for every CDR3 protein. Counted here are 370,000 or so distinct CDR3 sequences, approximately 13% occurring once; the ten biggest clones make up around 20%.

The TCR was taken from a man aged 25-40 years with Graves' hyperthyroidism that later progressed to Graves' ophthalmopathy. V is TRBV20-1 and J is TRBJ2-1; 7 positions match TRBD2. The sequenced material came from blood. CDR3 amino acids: CSATRPGGEQFF. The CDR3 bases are TGCAGTGCTACCCGACCGGGGGGTGAGCAGTTCTTC.